The entry that follows covers one T cell receptor (beta chain) sequence. Vbeta (60) and Jbeta (13) primers were used in the PCR. Clones were read by immunoSEQ multiplex PCR, and TCRdb kept only the in-frame ones, dropping some. The data contain nearly 110,000 clones, around 75% of them singletons. The data are from a study of cytomegalovirus exposure and HLA in healthy donors. Germline V gene sequence: CDR1 SGHAT, CDR2 FQNNGV. The germline V and J ends were trimmed by 2 bases and 4 bases, with 7 bases remaining between them. This CDR3 has 13 residues. The chain employs TRBV11-2 and TRBJ2-3, with D unresolved. The TCR sequence derives from a man aged 35 to 55 in good health and CMV-seronegative. Sequenced: PBMCs. Here the CDR3 reads CASSLRSADTQYF. The CDR3 DNA follows: TGTGCCAGCAGCTTACGAAGCGCAGATACGCAGTATTTT.